This entry lists 18 T cell receptor beta chains sequenced from one sample in a study of cytomegalovirus exposure and HLA in healthy donors. Assay used: immunoSEQ multiplex PCR; TCRdb lists only in-frame clones, some missing. The sample lists over 120,000 clones, 87% occurring once. What was sequenced was PBMCs. The receptors come from a man aged 18 to 30 in good health and CMV-seropositive.

This chain uses TRBV14 with TRBJ1-2, with D tentatively TRBD1 (6 bases). Germline V CDR1 and CDR2: SGHDN, FVKESK. The CDR3 consists of 16 residues. V was cut by 6 bases and J by 0 bases, with 17 bases left in between. The CDR3 spells CASRRTGTSSNYGYTF. In DNA form, the CDR3 reads TGTGCCAGCAGGCGAACCGGGACATCCTCTAACTATGGCTACACCTTC.

The chain carries TRBV2 and TRBJ2-2; 8 positions agree with TRBD2. The V gene end was trimmed by 7 bases and the J gene end by 0 bases; junction bases not matched to a gene: 4. The CDR3 spans 15 residues. From germline, CDR1 is SNHLY and CDR2 FYNNEI. The CDR3 coding sequence is TGTGCCAGCATCAGTAGCGGGGCGAACACCGGGGAGCTGTTTTTT. It is translated as CASISSGANTGELFF.

The chain recombines TRBV18 with TRBJ1-5, with 7 bases lining up with TRBD1. The ends lost 8 bases at V and 6 bases at J; junction bases unmatched: 10. Germline values: CDR1 KGHSH, CDR2 LQKENI. The CDR3 covers 14 residues. The CDR3 protein is CASATAGQFQPQHF. Written as DNA, the CDR3 is TGTGCCAGCGCAACCGCGGGACAGTTTCAGCCCCAGCATTTT.

The rearrangement links TRBV28 to TRBJ1-1, with no clear D. Germline V gene data show CDR1 as MDHEN and CDR2 as SYDVKM. Trimming stripped 5 bases from V and 6 bases from J, with 7 bases between. The length of the CDR3 is 11 residues. This CDR3 is CASSQSPEAFF. For the CDR3, the DNA is TGTGCCAGCAGTCAATCCCCTGAAGCTTTCTTT.

The J gene is TRBJ2-3, the V gene TRBV7-8; possibly TRBD1 for D (5 bases). V gave up 1 base and J gave up 3 bases, with 14 bases separating them. This CDR3 is 16 amino acids long. In germline, CDR1 is SGHVS, CDR2 FQNEAQ. CDR3 in DNA: TGTGCCAGCAGCTTAGATGGGGCCACTCAAACAGATACGCAGTATTTT. Amino acids: CASSLDGATQTDTQYF.

The chain combines TRBV7-8 with TRBJ1-1, with D unclear. The CDR3 spans 13 residues. Germline lookup yields CDR1 SGHVS and CDR2 FQNEAQ. Deletions cut 5 bases from V and 2 bases from J, with 9 bases between. The CDR3 DNA is TGTGCCAGCAGCCCGCGTGTAAACACTGAAGCTTTCTTT. This sequence encodes CASSPRVNTEAFF. Looking up the rest from reference TRBV7-8 and TRBJ1-1 gives the full variable domain: GAGVSQSPRYKVAKRGQDVALRCDPISGHVSLFWYQQALGQGPEFLTYFQNEAQLDKSGLPSDRFFAERPEGSVSTLKIQRTQQEDSAVYLCASSPRVNTEAFFGQGTRLTVV.

The chain combines TRBV18 with TRBJ1-1; TRBD1 might be the D (5 bases). The CDR3 covers 13 residues. V lost 6 bases and J lost 6, with 14 bases in between. The germline CDR1 and CDR2 sequences are KGHSH and LQKENI. In DNA, the CDR3 is TGTGCCAGCTCCCTCCGGAGGGACGCTGAAGCTTTCTTT. Translated: CASSLRRDAEAFF.

This clone was seen a few times. This sequence joins TRBV7-9 and TRBJ2-1, with TRBD2 matching over 10 bases. The V segment lost 5 bases and the J segment 3 bases; nucleotides outside the gene matches: 4. CDR3 length: 15 residues. Per the germline V gene, CDR1 is SEHNR and CDR2 is FQNEAQ (reference sequence). CDR3 bases: TGTGCCAGCAGCCAAGGACTAGCGGTCTACAATGAGCAGTTCTTC. Amino acids: CASSQGLAVYNEQFF. Combining the CDR3 with reference TRBV7-9 and TRBJ2-1 gives the whole variable domain DTGVSQNPRHKITKRGQNVTFRCDPISEHNRLYWYRQTLGQGPEFLTYFQNEAQLEKSRLLSDRFSAERPKGSFSTLEIQRTEQGDSAMYLCASSQGLAVYNEQFFGPGTRLTVL.

This chain uses TRBV6-6 with TRBJ1-1, with a weak D call TRBD1 (5 bases). Germline assignment: CDR1 MNHNY and CDR2 SVGAGI (reference sequence). V lost 4 bases to trimming and J lost 5 bases, with 8 bases between them. This CDR3 comprises 12 residues. CDR3 loop: CASSSGHTEAFF. The DNA of the CDR3 is TGTGCCAGCAGTTCTGGACATACTGAAGCTTTCTTT.

The CDR3 loop is CATGGRLDEQFF. The CDR3 DNA follows: TGTGCCACGGGCGGGAGGTTAGATGAGCAGTTCTTC. The rearrangement joins TRBV15 to TRBJ2-1; 8 bases line up with TRBD2. J lost 8 bases, V lost 9 bases, and 6 bases had no gene match. Germline values: CDR1 LNHNV, CDR2 YYDKDF (reference sequence). The CDR3 covers 12 residues.

This chain links TRBV11-2 with TRBJ1-2, with 8 positions matching TRBD1. This CDR3 contains 15 residues. The V gene end was trimmed by 3 bases and the J gene end by 0 bases; junction bases not matched to a gene: 3. Germline CDR1 reads SGHAT; CDR2 reads FQNNGV. The CDR3 sequence: CASSFDRGSNYGYTF. CDR3 bases: TGTGCCAGCAGCTTCGACAGGGGCTCTAACTATGGCTACACCTTC.

The rearrangement uses TRBV27 and TRBJ1-1; TRBD1 is a possible D gene (5 bases). The germline V and J ends were trimmed by 6 bases and 5 bases, with 16 bases remaining between them. Germline loops: CDR1 MNHEY, CDR2 SMNVEV (reference sequence). This CDR3 region has 14 residues. Written as DNA, the CDR3 is TGTGCCAGCAGCCTGGACATTTCCGAAACTGAAGCTTTCTTT. As protein: CASSLDISETEAFF.

V usage is TRBV30 and J usage is TRBJ1-5; TRBD1 is a possible D gene (5 bases). Germline CDR1 is GTSNPN and CDR2 is SVGIG (reference sequence). The CDR3 runs to 13 residues. V was shortened by 1 base and J by 8 bases, with 12 bases between the two germline ends. CDR3 DNA: TGTGCCTGGAGTGCGTGGGGCGGGGAGCCCCAGCATTTT. Amino acids: CAWSAWGGEPQHF.

The genes are TRBV4-2 and TRBJ2-3; a possible D gene is TRBD1 (6 bases). Germline CDR1 and CDR2: LGHNA and YNFKEQ. Deletions cut 5 bases from V and 0 bases from J, with 9 bases between. The CDR3 consists of 14 residues. The CDR3 loop is CASSFGQSTDTQYF. The CDR3, as DNA: TGTGCCAGCAGCTTTGGACAGAGCACAGATACGCAGTATTTT.

This rearrangement joins TRBV7-6 to TRBJ2-3; TRBD1 might be the D (6 bases). Germline V gene sequence: CDR1 SGHVS, CDR2 FNYEAQ. With 3 bases removed from V and 4 bases from J, the gap between germline ends came to 11 bases. This CDR3 comprises 14 residues. The DNA for the CDR3 is TGTGCCAGCAGCTTTGACAGGATTTCAGATACGCAGTATTTT. It translates to CASSFDRISDTQYF.

The V and J genes are TRBV7-9 and TRBJ2-7; possible D gene TRBD2, 5 bases. Germline V lookup: CDR1 SEHNR, CDR2 FQNEAQ (reference sequence). The V gene lost 7 bases and the J gene lost 6 bases, with 13 bases spanning the gap. This CDR3 is 12 amino acids long. The DNA of the CDR3 is TGTGCCAGCACTTACGAGGGCGTCGAGCAGTACTTC. Its translation is CASTYEGVEQYF.

V is TRBV6-5 and J is TRBJ2-1; weak D call: TRBD2 (6 bases). The CDR3 contains 15 residues. Germline V gene sequence: CDR1 MNHEY, CDR2 SVGAGI. Between the trimmed V and J ends, which lost 2 bases and 9 bases, there was a span of 17 bases. This CDR3 is CASSYEEGRISEQFF. Here the CDR3 DNA reads TGTGCCAGCAGTTACGAGGAGGGGAGGATAAGTGAGCAGTTCTTC.

This clone was observed a few times. The rearrangement joins TRBV6-1 to TRBJ2-1, with 7 bases aligning to TRBD2. The germline gives CDR1 MNHNS, CDR2 SASEGT. This CDR3 comprises 14 residues. The junction had 4 bases not matched to a gene; V was cut back by 4 bases and J by 4 bases. CDR3 region: CASSGASGYNEQFF. The CDR3 nucleotides read TGTGCCAGCAGTGGGGCTAGCGGATACAATGAGCAGTTCTTC.